This T cell receptor beta chain was profiled in a study of T cells in Graves' hyperthyroidism and ophthalmopathy. Study observations and caveats: Before onset, by a median of approximately 6.8 months, the model predicted ophthalmopathy.

Any patient presenting with uncontrolled infection, other autoimmune disease, pregnancy or lactation was left out. Cells are PBMCs isolated from around 9.4 ml of fresh blood. In this sample, this clonotype turned up many times. Its antigen is not identified. Regions amplified from RNA transcripts were the TCR beta CDR3 regions. A first-round RT-PCR of the TCR CDR3 used the HTBI primer set. Via MiXCR, TCRdb re-called the multiplex PCR reads, giving one row per CDR3 protein. The profile covers a few hundred thousand distinct CDR3 sequences, with approximately 17% appearing a single time and 15% to 20% taken by the ten largest. Sequenced input: blood. This receptor was taken from a woman between 18 and 29 years old with Graves' ophthalmopathy.

Here the CDR3 reads CASTGPLNTEAFF. In nucleotides, the CDR3 is TGTGCCAGTACCGGACCTTTGAACACTGAAGCTTTCTTT. The chain links TRBV19 to TRBJ1-1; D not certain. The CDR3 runs to 13 residues. Deletions cut 7 bases from V and 0 bases from J, with 9 bases between. CDR1 and CDR2 from the germline V gene are LNHDA and SQIVND (reference sequence).